The present T cell receptor (beta chain) was sequenced within a study of T-cell memory formation after mild COVID-19 (dated by TCRdb to the early 2020s). In terms of the full investigation: TCR sequence clusters from the two donors were largely donor specific. In two donors, T-cell clones that expanded and contracted after mild COVID-19 were tracked by sequencing TCRalpha and TCRbeta repertoires over time. Two young, previously healthy adult volunteers, one female and one male, were included in the cohort. Study-wide findings and limitations: Only two mild cases were covered in the study, and larger cohorts including severe cases with pre-infection samples were considered necessary. Contracting CD4+ clones were found mainly in CM and EM memory subsets, while CD8+ clones were enriched in EMRA. From day 15 to 85, contracting clones showed balanced CD4/CD8 phenotypes, whereas a second wave of clones that expanded from day 15 to 37 leaned towards CD4+. The detection of some responding clones in pre-infection memory suggests that pre-existing cross-reactive memory T cells joined the SARS-CoV-2 response. The second-wave clones that peaked on day 37 were not confirmed to be SARS-CoV-2 specific.

For sequencing, an Illumina NovaSeq 6000 was employed. TCRalpha and TCRbeta cDNA libraries were constructed by 5'RACE with constant-segment primers, with sample barcodes and unique molecular identifiers being introduced. Trizol reagent was used to extract RNA from every sample. The libraries were amplified in two PCR steps, and the second step added a second sample barcode and Illumina TruSeq adapters. Sequencing of the libraries was done on an Illumina NovaSeq, producing 2 x 150 bp paired-end reads. Processing in the source paper ran as follows. The reads were demultiplexed and collapsed into UMI-guided consensus sequences using migec v1.2.7. Using mixcr v2.1.11, UMI consensuses were aligned to TRA and TRB V and J templates and then assembled into clonotypes. A clonotype was counted as expanded or contracted only if both edgeR and NoisET called the change significant, with noise models trained on biological replicates. For edgeR calls, the thresholds were a false discovery rate-adjusted p below 0.01 and a log2 fold-change of 1. PCA with hierarchical clustering of max-normalized trajectories of the 1000 most abundant clonotypes was used as exploratory dynamics analysis. Separately sequenced CD4+ and CD8+ repertoires were used to assign a CD4 or CD8 phenotype to each responding clone. The public sequencing data were trimmed at Q25 with fastp and processed into clonotypes with MiXCR by TCRdb, which kept only in-frame beta chains. Rows merge per CDR3 protein into single entries with the most common DNA and genes. It is TCRdb's table, rather than the study itself, that gives the V and J calls and clone size. The sample table holds about 450,000 distinct CDR3 sequences, of which about 22% were seen once. Around 13% of the sample is held by the ten biggest clonotypes.

This clonotype was counted between two and nine times. There is no known antigen for this receptor. One base away there is no much larger clone; base qualities are not given. The junction shows trimming of 3 bases on V and 6 bases on J, plus 6 bases between the germline ends. CDR1 SQVTM and CDR2 ANQGSEA were looked up in the germline V gene. Spanning cysteine to phenylalanine, the CDR3 consists of 11 amino acids. Only the CDR3 DNA is retained, 33 bases long and in frame from the first base. Ficoll-Paque density gradient centrifugation was the method used to isolate PBMCs. Sequencing was performed on PBMCs or a T cell subset sorted from them (not recorded which). The receptor was derived from an adult woman who had mild COVID-19 (a few samples of this study predate the infection). The sample titles of this study are shuffled in the database, so cell type and time point are left out; the donor was told from shared clones. The sequence joins TRBV29-1 to TRBJ2-1, with the D gene tentatively TRBD1 or TRBD2, based on 5 matching bases in each. The CDR3 corresponds to CSVDGGNEQFF. At the DNA level, the sequence is TGCAGCGTTGATGGGGGCAATGAGCAGTTCTTC.